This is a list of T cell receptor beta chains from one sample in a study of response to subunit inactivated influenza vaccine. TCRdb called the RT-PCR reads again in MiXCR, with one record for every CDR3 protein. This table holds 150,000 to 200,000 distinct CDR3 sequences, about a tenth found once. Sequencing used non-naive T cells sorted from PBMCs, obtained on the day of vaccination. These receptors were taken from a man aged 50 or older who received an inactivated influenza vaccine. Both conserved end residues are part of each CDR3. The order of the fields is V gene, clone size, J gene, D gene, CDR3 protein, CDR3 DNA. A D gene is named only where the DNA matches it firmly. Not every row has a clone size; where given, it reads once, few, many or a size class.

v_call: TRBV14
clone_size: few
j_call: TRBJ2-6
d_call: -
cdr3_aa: CASSQAFTGANVLTF
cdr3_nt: TGTGCCAGCAGCCAAGCTTTTACTGGGGCCAACGTCCTGACTTTC

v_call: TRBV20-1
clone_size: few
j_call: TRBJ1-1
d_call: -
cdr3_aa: CSARENTEAFF
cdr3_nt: TGCAGTGCTAGGGAGAACACTGAAGCTTTCTTT

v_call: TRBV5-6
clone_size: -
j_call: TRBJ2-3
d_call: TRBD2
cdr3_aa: CASSDSGGANTQYF
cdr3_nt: TGTGCCAGCAGCGATAGCGGGGGGGCTAATACGCAGTATTTT

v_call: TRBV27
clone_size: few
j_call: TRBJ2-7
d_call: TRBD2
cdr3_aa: CASSLFPSGEQYF
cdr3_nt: TGTGCCAGCAGTTTATTCCCTAGCGGAGAGCAGTACTTC

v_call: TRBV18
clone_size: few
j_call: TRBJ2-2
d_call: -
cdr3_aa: CASSPQQTNTGELFF
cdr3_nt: TGTGCCAGCTCACCACAACAGACGAACACCGGGGAGCTGTTTTTT

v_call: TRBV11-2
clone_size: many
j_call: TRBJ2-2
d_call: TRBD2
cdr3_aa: CASSLGTSGRRLGGELFF
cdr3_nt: TGTGCCAGCAGCTTAGGGACTAGCGGGAGGCGACTCGGCGGGGAGCTGTTTTTT

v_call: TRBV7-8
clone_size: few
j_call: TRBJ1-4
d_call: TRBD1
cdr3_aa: CASSYGTGSNEKLFF
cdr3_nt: TGTGCCAGCAGCTACGGGACAGGGTCGAATGAAAAACTGTTTTTT

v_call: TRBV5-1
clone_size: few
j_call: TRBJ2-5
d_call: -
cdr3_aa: CASSGLGGRQETQYF
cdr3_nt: TGCGCCAGCAGCGGGCTAGGGGGTCGTCAAGAGACCCAGTACTTC

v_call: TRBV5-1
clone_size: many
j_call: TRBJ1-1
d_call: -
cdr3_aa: CASSTLQGLTEAFF
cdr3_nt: TGCGCCAGCAGCACGTTACAGGGCCTAACTGAAGCTTTCTTT

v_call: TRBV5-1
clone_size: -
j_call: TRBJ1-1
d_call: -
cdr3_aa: CASSLGGGTNTEAFF
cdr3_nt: TGCGCCAGCAGCTTAGGAGGGGGAACGAACACTGAAGCTTTCTTT

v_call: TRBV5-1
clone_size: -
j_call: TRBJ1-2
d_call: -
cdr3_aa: CASSLRADYGYTF
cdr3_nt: TGCGCCAGCAGCTTGAGAGCGGACTATGGCTACACCTTC

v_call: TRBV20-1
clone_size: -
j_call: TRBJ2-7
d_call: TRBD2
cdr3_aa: CSARPSGGPSRDEQYF
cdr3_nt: TGCAGTGCTAGACCCTCGGGGGGTCCGAGTAGAGACGAGCAGTACTTC

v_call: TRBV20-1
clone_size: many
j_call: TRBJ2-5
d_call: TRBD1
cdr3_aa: CSVKQGTLRTMQETQYF
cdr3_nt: TGCAGTGTTAAACAGGGGACCCTTCGTACGATGCAAGAGACCCAGTACTTC

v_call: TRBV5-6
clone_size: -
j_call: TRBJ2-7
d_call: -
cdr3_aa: CASAPGTLGYEQYF
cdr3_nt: TGTGCCAGCGCGCCCGGGACATTGGGCTACGAGCAGTACTTC

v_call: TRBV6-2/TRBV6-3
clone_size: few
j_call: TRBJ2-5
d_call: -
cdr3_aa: CASSPTAFQETQYF
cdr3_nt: TGTGCCAGCAGTCCGACGGCATTCCAAGAGACCCAGTACTTC

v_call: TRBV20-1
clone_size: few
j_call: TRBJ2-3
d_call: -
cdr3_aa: CSAHVATHTQYF
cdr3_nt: TGCAGTGCTCATGTAGCGACACATACGCAGTATTTT

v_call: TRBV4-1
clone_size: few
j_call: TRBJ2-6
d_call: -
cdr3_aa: CASSQDGAYLSSGANVLTF
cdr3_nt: TGCGCCAGCAGCCAAGACGGCGCATACCTCAGCTCTGGGGCCAACGTCCTGACTTTC

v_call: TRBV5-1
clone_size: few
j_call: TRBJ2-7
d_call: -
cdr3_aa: CASSLSAHEQYF
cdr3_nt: TGCGCCAGCAGCTTATCAGCTCACGAGCAGTACTTC

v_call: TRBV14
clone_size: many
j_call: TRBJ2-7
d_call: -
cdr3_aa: CASSPTGFSYEQYF
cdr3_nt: TGTGCCAGCAGCCCCACAGGGTTCTCCTACGAGCAGTACTTC

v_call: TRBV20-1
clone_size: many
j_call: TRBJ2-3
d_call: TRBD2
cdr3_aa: CSARERAGGDWRTDTQYF
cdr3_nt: TGCAGTGCTAGAGAGCGGGCGGGAGGTGATTGGCGCACAGATACGCAGTATTTT

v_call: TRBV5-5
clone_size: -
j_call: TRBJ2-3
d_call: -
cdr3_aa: CASSLRVGTPDTQYF
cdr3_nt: TGTGCCAGCAGCTTGCGGGTAGGGACCCCAGATACGCAGTATTTT

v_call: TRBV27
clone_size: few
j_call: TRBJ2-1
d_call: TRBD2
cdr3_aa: CASSPGTSGIRGDEQFF
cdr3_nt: TGTGCCAGCAGCCCTGGGACTAGCGGGATTCGGGGTGATGAGCAGTTCTTC

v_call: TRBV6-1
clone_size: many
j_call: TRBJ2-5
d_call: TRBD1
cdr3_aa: CASTTGTGYQETQYF
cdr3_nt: TGTGCCAGCACCACCGGGACAGGGTACCAAGAGACCCAGTACTTC

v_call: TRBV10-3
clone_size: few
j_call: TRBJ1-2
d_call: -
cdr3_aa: CAISEGQNYGYTF
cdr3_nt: TGTGCCATCAGTGAGGGACAGAACTATGGCTACACCTTC

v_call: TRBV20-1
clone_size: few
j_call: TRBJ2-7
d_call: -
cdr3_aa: CSALGRETYEQYF
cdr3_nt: TGCAGTGCCCTCGGACGAGAAACCTACGAGCAGTACTTC

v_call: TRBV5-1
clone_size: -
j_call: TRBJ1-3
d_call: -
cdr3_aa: CASTPGPRSGNTIYF
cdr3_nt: TGCGCCAGCACCCCGGGACCCCGCTCTGGAAACACCATATATTTT

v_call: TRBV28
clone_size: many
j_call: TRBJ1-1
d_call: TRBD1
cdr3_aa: CASSLMGQQNTEAFF
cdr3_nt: TGTGCCAGCAGCCTCATGGGACAGCAAAACACTGAAGCTTTCTTT

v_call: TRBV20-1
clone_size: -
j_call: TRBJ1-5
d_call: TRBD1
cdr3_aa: CSARRTGYSNQPQHF
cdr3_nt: TGCAGTGCTAGAAGGACAGGCTATAGCAATCAGCCCCAGCATTTT

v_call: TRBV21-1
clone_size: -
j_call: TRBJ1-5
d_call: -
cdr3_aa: CASSTKTGTGDVQPQHF
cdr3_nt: TGTGCCAGCAGCACGAAGACCGGGACAGGGGATGTTCAGCCCCAGCATTTT

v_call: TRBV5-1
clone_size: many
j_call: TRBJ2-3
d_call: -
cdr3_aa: CASRPSSSTDTQYF
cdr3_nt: TGCGCCAGCAGACCATCCTCTAGCACAGATACGCAGTATTTT

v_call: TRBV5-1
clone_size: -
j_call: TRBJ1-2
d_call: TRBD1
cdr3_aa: CASSADRGQANYGYTF
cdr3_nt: TGCGCCAGCAGCGCCGACAGGGGACAAGCTAACTATGGCTACACCTTC

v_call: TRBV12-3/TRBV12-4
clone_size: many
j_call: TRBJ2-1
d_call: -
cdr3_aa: CASSLIRDEQFF
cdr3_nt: TGTGCCAGCAGTTTAATTAGAGACGAGCAGTTCTTC

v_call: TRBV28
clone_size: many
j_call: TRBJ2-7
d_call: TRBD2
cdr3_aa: CASSFGTSGREQYF
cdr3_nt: TGTGCCAGCAGTTTTGGGACTAGCGGTAGGGAGCAGTACTTC